This TCR beta chain stems from a study of cytomegalovirus exposure and HLA in healthy donors. It was with 60 Vbeta and 13 Jbeta primers that the PCR ran. In the authors' workflow: A later analysis counted about 80 million unique TCR beta chains, about 11 million shared. Assay: immunoSEQ multiplex PCR; the TCRdb copy retains only in-frame clones and omits some. That table is the source of V, J and clone size, and D and trimming were worked out from the DNA. Of 35,000 to 45,000 clones in the sample, roughly half were seen once. As to this clone: Its antigen is as yet unknown.

Study results and caveats: Immune exposure was documented only through CMV serostatus. What TCR beta sequences reportedly achieved was accurate prediction of HLA-A and HLA-B alleles in most subjects.

The sequenced material came from PBMCs. This TCR was sampled from a human donor in good health.

CDR3 region: CASSPQVSGNTIYF. The CDR3 bases are TGTGCCAGCAGCCCACAAGTCTCTGGAAACACCATATATTTT. The gene calls are TRBV16 and TRBJ1-3; no clear D gene. Germline CDR1 and CDR2: KGHSY and FQNENV. The CDR3 runs 14 residues. The V gene lost 4 bases and the J gene lost 0 bases, with 7 bases spanning the gap.